A single sample is the source of the 5 T cell receptor beta chains below, sequenced in a study of OX40 agonist ivuxolimab in advanced cancers. Using immunoSEQ multiplex PCR, the repertoire was profiled, and TCRdb retains in-frame clones only, with some absent. Of roughly 69,000 clones detected, approximately 91% appear once; the ten largest clones hold 4% to 4.5%. The sequenced sample was CD4+ or CD8+ T cells sorted from blood, obtained in a trial of the OX40 agonist ivuxolimab. The source of these receptors is an adult with an advanced solid tumor such as melanoma, head and neck, liver or kidney cancer.

This rearrangement joins TRBV18 to TRBJ2-7; 10 positions match TRBD2. V dropped 5 bases and J dropped 2; count of bases not matched to a gene: 12. CDR1 KGHSH and CDR2 LQKENI come from the germline V gene. The CDR3 loop spans 17 amino acids. CDR3 coding DNA: TGTGCCAGCTCAGCCAGCAGCGGGAGGGAAGTCGCCTACGAGCAGTACTTC. This encodes CASSASSGREVAYEQYF.

The chain combines TRBV19 with TRBJ2-7; D is uncertain. This CDR3 has 14 residues. The germline gives CDR1 LNHDA, CDR2 SQIVND (reference sequence). Trimming pared 5 bases from V and 0 bases from J, leaving 11 bases between. CDR3 loop: CASSWSLGSYEQYV. CDR3 nucleotides: TGTGCCAGTAGTTGGTCCCTGGGCTCCTACGAGCAGTACGTC.

This clone has a handful of counts. This rearrangement joins TRBV19 to TRBJ1-5; perhaps TRBD1 as D (5 bases). With 1 base removed from V and 0 bases from J, the gap between germline ends came to 16 bases. Germline V lookup: CDR1 LNHDA, CDR2 SQIVND (reference sequence). This CDR3 contains 18 residues. CDR3 sequence: CASSIAGHLEYSNQPQHF. The CDR3 coding sequence is TGTGCCAGTAGTATAGCTGGACACCTGGAGTATAGCAATCAGCCCCAGCATTTT. Complete variable domain (other parts from reference TRBV19 and TRBJ1-5): DGGITQSPKYLFRKEGQNVTLSCEQNLNHDAMYWYRQDPGQGLRLIYYSQIVNDFQKGDIAEGYSVSREKKESFPLTVTSAQKNPTAFYLCASSIAGHLEYSNQPQHFGDGTRLSIL.

The chain couples TRBV5-6 to TRBJ2-7; 10 positions agree with TRBD1. From germline, CDR1 is SGHDT and CDR2 YYEEEE. The trim removed 3 bases at V and 3 bases at J, leaving 0 bases unmatched. CDR3 length equals 13 residues. In DNA form, the CDR3 reads TGTGCCAGCAGCTGGGACAGGGGCTACGAGCAGTACGTC. The encoded protein is CASSWDRGYEQYV.

This clone is deemed medium-sized. This CDR3 is CASSELTGTENYEQYV. CDR3 coding DNA: TGTGCCAGCAGTGAACTAACCGGGACAGAGAACTACGAGCAGTACGTC. The chain joins TRBV2 to TRBJ2-7, with TRBD1 identical over 7 bases. Germline-derived CDR1 and CDR2 are SNHLY and FYNNEI. The CDR3 runs 16 residues. J was trimmed by 3 bases and V by 2 bases; bases with no gene match: 10.